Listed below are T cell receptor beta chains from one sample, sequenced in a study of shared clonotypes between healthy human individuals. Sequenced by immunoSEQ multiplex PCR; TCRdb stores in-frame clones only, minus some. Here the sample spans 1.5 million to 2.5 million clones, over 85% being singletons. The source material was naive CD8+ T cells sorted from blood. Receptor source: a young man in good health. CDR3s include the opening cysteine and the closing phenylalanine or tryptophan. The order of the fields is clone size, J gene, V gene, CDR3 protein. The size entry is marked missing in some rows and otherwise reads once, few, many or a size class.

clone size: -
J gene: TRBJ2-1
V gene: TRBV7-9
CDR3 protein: CASSLTWTGGMNEQFF

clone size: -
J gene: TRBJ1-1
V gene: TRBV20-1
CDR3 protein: CSARENTEAFF

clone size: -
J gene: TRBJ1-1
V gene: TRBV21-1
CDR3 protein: CASSKSGTAEAFF

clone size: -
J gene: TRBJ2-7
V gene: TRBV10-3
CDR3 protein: CAISEPRQGGTYEQYF

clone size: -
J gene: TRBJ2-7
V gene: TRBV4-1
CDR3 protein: CASSQVVPRGGRSYEQYF

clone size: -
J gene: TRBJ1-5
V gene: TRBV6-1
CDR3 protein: CASTQAQWSNQPQHF

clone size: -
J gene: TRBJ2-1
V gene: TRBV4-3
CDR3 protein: CASSQETSGRGWGEQFF

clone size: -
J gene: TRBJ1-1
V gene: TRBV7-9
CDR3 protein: CASTWTGDEAFF

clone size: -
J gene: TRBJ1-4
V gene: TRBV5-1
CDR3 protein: CASSLGTGGAAGEKLFF

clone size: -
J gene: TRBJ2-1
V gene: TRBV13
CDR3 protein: CASSLVQSPGNEQFF

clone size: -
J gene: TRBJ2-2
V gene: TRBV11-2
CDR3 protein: CASSLSAGGFTGELFF

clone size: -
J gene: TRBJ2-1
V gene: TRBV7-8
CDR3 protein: CASSLGPVTEQFF

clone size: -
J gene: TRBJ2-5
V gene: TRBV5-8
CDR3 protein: CASSLGPGETQYF

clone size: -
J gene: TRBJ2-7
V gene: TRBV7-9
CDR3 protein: CASSPRQNTYEQYF

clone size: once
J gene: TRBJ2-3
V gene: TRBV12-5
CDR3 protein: CASGLTTSGRGDTQYF

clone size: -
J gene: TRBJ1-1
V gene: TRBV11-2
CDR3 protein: CASSSPPTGLNTEAFF

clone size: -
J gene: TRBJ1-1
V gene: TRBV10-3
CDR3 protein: CAISESGDTEAFF

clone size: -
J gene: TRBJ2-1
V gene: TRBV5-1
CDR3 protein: CASSWDFNEQFF

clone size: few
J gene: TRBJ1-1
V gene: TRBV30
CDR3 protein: CAWRTQGGVTEAFF

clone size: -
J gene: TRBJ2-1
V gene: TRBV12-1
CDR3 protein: CASNAGTSPNEQFF

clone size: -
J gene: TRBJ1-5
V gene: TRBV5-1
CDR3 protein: CASSLGPDFYNQPQHF

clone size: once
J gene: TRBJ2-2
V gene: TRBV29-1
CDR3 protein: CSVERRVDAGTGELFF

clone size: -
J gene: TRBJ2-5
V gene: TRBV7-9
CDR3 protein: CASSSETDPLETQYF

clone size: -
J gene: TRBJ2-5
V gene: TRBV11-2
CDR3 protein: CASRPHSGGAGETQYF

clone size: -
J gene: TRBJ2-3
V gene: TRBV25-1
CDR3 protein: CASRVTDTQYF

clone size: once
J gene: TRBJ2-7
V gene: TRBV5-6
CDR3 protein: CASSLGVGIYEQYF

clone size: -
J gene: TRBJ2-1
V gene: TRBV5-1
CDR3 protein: CASSLGGSRGWGWSYNEQFF

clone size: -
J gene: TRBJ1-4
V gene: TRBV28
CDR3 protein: CASSSKGTTNEKLFF

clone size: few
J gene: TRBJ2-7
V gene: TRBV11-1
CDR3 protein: CATGTGYF

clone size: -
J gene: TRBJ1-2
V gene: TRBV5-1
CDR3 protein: CASSLTANYGYTF

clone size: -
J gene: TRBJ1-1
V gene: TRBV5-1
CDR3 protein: CASSLRDSSYVLNMNTEAFF

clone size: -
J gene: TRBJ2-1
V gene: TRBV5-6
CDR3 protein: CASSGGWGWDNEQFF

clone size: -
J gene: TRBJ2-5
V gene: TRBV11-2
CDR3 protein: CASSPWTGHQETQYF

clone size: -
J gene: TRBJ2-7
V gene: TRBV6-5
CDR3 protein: CASSSLDKAYEQYF

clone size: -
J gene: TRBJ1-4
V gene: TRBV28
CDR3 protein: CASSPTGLANEKLFF

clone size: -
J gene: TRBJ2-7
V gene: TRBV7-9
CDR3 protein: CASSTGLDEQYF

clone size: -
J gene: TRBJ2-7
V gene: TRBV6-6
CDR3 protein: CASTLGSGINYEQYF

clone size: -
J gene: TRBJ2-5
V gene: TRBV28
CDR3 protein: CASSFELPQETQYF

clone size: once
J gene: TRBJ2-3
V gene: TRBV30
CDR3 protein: CAWSFTDTQYF

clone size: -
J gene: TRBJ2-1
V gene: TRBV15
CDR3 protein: CATSITVAGSNEQFF

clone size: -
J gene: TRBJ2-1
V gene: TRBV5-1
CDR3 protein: CASSPDLLDNEQFF

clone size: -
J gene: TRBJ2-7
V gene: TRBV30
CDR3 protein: CAWSPPQGPEQYF

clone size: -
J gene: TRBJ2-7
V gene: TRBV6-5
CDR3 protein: CASSYSKRDGTYEQYF

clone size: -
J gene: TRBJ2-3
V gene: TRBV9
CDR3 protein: CASSVLASGGTDTQYF

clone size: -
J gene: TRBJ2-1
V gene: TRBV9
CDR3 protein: CASSGLREQFF

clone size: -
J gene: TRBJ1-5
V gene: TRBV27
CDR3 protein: CASSPWTDNQPQHF

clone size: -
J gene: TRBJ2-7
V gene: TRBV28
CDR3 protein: CASSMGIAYEQYF

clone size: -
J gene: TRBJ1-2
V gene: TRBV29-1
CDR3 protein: CSVEGGVDGYTF

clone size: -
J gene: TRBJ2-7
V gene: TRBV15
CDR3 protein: CATSRDPRDGYYEQYF

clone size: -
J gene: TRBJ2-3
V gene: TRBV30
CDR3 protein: CAWSPLDPQYF

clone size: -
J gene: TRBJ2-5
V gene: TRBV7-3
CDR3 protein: CASSPGTGPRETQYF

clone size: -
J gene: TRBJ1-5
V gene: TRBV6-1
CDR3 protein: CASSARDIWSNQPQHF

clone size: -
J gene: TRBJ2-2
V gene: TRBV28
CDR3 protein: CASIPGTVANTGELFF

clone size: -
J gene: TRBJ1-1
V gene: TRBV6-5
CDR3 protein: CASSYSSPGDEAFF

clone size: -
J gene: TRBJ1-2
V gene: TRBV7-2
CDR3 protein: CASSAWTGSEGYTF

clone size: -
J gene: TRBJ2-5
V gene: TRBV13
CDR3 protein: CASSSLPDGGQYF

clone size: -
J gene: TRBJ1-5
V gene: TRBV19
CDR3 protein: CASKQEAVSNQPQHF